The T cell receptor (beta chain) described here comes from a study of blood T cell repertoires in COVID-19. Background on the study: Acute-phase and convalescent COVID-19 samples originated in the United States, Italy and Spain. In each case, the material was cDNA or gDNA derived from T cells, B-cell-depleted T cells, or PBMCs.

This clone was detected only once. Authors' processing steps: Reference gene primer amplification gave nucleated cell count estimates. TCRdb's table, derived via immunoSEQ multiplex PCR, lists solely in-frame clones and lacks some. The V and J calls and the clone size are those of that table, but D and trimming were determined from the DNA. The sample holds about 30,000 clones; 85% to 90% are singletons and the top ten take less than 30%. The sequencing sample was made of peripheral blood. The source of this sequence is a human donor in a cohort sampled during active COVID-19.

CDR3 DNA: TGCGCCAGCAGCTTGGTCCCTGGCGGGGGGGGACCAGATACGCAGTATTTT. This gives the protein CASSLVPGGGGPDTQYF. The chain recombines TRBV5-1 with TRBJ2-3; 9 bases are shared with TRBD2. The CDR3 runs 17 residues. The V segment lost 0 bases and the J segment 4 bases; nucleotides outside the gene matches: 9. Germline V gives CDR1 SGHRS, CDR2 YFSETQ.